This TCR beta chain was documented in a study of human T cells and chemical hapten exposure. Broader study findings: Unchanged with DPC sensitization were TCRs above 1 in 1000 frequency.

Germline CDR1 is SGDLS and CDR2 is YYNGEE. The germline V and J ends were trimmed by 1 base and 4 bases, with 8 bases remaining between them. This CDR3 has 14 residues. As regards this clonotype: Its antigen is as yet unknown.

TCRdb re-derived calls from the RACE reads in MiXCR, one entry per CDR3 protein. The data contain about 290,000 distinct CDR3 sequences, 7.7% of them seen just once; the ten biggest clones take up 0.9% to 1.5%. The sample's time point: pre-sensitization, week 0. This sample's treatment: therapeutic diphenylcyclopropenone sensitization with weekly scalp DPC. J is TRBJ2-2 and V is TRBV9, with a weak D call TRBD1 (5 bases). This material consisted of whole blood, taken in connection with sensitization to the hapten diphenylcyclopropenone (DPC). The sequence derives from a man aged 18 to 29 with alopecia areata. Some clones in this sample may be carry-over from other donors' samples. In nucleotides, the CDR3 is TGTGCCAGCAGCGTAAGGGGCGGCACCGGGGAGCTGTTTTTT. This codes for CASSVRGGTGELFF.